This section outlines one TCR beta chain sequence together with its context. Its target is not known. TCRdb's table, derived via immunoSEQ multiplex PCR, lists solely in-frame clones and lacks some. Of some 100,000 clones detected, 82% appear once; the ten largest clones hold roughly 6.2%. V dropped 6 bases and J dropped 4 bases, with 16 bases sitting between them. CDR1 and CDR2 from the germline V gene are SQVTM and ANQGSEA. The CDR3 consists of 14 residues. PCR or immunohistochemistry showed mismatch repair deficiency in every enrolled patient. This entry belongs to a study of PD-1 blockade in mismatch repair-deficient tumors. Study results and caveats: Tumor-resident clones, often absent from pretreatment blood, expanded after pembrolizumab and then contracted.

The sample was peripheral blood, taken roughly 35 weeks after starting pembrolizumab. The chain links TRBV29-1 to TRBJ2-1; a possible D gene is TRBD1 (6 bases). This TCR was sampled from an adult with mismatch repair-deficient cancer. As DNA, the CDR3 is TGCAGCGTCCATCCTGAGGGGGTATACAATGAGCAGTTCTTC. Amino acid sequence: CSVHPEGVYNEQFF.